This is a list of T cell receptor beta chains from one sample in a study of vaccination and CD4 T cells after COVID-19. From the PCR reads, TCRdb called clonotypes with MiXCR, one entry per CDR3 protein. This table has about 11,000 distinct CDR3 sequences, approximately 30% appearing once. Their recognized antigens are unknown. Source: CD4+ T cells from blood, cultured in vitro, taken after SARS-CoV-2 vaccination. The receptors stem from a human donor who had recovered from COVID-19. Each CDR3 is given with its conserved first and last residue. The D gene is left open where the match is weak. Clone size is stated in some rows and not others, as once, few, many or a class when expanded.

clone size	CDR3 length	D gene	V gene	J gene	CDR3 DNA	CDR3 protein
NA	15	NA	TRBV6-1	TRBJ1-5	TGTGCCAGCAGTGAGGGCAGTTTTAGCAATCAGCCCCAGCATTTT	CASSEGSFSNQPQHF
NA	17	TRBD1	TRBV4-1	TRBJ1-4	TGCGCCAGCAGCCAAGAGCGTCCAGGGACAGGGGATGAAAAACTGTTTTTT	CASSQERPGTGDEKLFF
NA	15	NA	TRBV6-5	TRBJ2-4	TGTGCCAGCAGTTACTCGGGATGGGTAGCGGCAAATTGGTACTTC	CASSYSGWVAANWYF
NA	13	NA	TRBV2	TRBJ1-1	TGTGCCAGCAGTGAAGAGGGGAACACTGAAGCTTTCTTT	CASSEEGNTEAFF
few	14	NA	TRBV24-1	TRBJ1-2	TGTGCCACCAGTGACCCGGGGGGAAACGCTGGCTACACCTTC	CATSDPGGNAGYTF
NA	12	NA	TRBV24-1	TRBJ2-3	TGTGCCACCAGAGGTTTTACAGATACGCAGTATTTT	CATRGFTDTQYF
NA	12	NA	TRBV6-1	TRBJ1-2	TGTGCCAGCAGTATCACGGGATATGGCTACACCTTC	CASSITGYGYTF
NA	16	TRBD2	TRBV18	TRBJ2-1	TGTGCCAGCTCACCACCGTCCATAGCGGGGTACAATGAGCAGTTCTTC	CASSPPSIAGYNEQFF
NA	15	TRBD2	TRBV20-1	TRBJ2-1	TGCAGTGCTAGAGTGCTAGCGGGGTCATACAATGAGCAGTTCTTC	CSARVLAGSYNEQFF
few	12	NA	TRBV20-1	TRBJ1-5	TGCAGTGCTAGAGAATCCCTACAGCCCCAGCATTTT	CSARESLQPQHF
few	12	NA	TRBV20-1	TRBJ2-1	TGCAGTGCTAGAGCTTGGCACAATGAGCAGTTCTTC	CSARAWHNEQFF
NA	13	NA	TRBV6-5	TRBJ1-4	TGTGCCAGCAGTTACAGGGGTGGGGAAAAACTGTTTTTT	CASSYRGGEKLFF
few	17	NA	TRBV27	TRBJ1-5	TGTGCCGGATGGGCCATACGGAGCAGTCACGGTAGTCAGCCCCAGCATTTT	CAGWAIRSSHGSQPQHF
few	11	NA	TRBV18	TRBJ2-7	TGTGCCAGCTCTCCTGGCCGGGAGCAGTACTTC	CASSPGREQYF